The clone carrying this T cell receptor (beta chain) was counted between two and nine times. No antigen is known for it. This sample is drawn from a study of CD8 T cells in ankylosing spondylitis. The CDR3 totals 18 residues. With 0 bases clipped from V and 11 bases from J, the junction kept 12 bases outside the gene matches. The germline gives CDR1 LNHNV, CDR2 YYDKDF (reference sequence). Study-wide findings and caveats: Typical of ankylosing spondylitis blood, it appeared, was a TCR beta motif of seven to nine highly homologous variants. Matched ankylosing spondylitis synovial fluid reportedly contained a significantly enriched population of disease-linked clones.

One entry per CDR3 protein results from TCRdb running MiXCR on the 5' RACE reads. The profile shows some 130,000 distinct CDR3 sequences, 12% to 15% of them singletons. This TCR came from a female donor with ankylosing spondylitis or in good health (not recorded which). The chain links TRBV15 to TRBJ2-4, with TRBD2 matching over 14 bases. Sequencing input: blood, either unsorted or a sorted T cell fraction (not recorded which). CDR3: CATSRDVRLAGGGGLQYF. DNA for the CDR3: TGTGCCACCAGCAGAGATGTCAGACTAGCGGGAGGGGGGGGGCTTCAGTACTTC.